Presented here are 11 T cell receptor beta chains from one specimen sequenced in a study of blood T cell repertoires in COVID-19. Here immunoSEQ multiplex PCR was the method, and the copy in TCRdb shows in-frame clones only, minus some. The sample records 150,000 to 190,000 clones, approximately 85% being singletons. What was sequenced was peripheral blood. Receptor source: a woman aged 55-69 years with COVID-19, enrolled during active disease.

The chain couples TRBV14 to TRBJ1-2; 11 bases are shared with TRBD1. The CDR3 runs to 14 residues. J gave up 4 bases and V 5 bases, and 3 bases lay outside the gene matches. The germline V gene encodes CDR1 SGHDN and CDR2 FVKESK. CDR3 residues: CASSIGTGGYGYTF. The CDR3 region has the DNA TGTGCCAGCAGCATCGGGACAGGGGGCTATGGCTACACCTTC.

The rearrangement joins TRBV11-1 to TRBJ1-1, with D unclear. CDR1 is SGHAT and CDR2 is FQDESV in the germline V gene (reference sequence). The CDR3 runs to 15 residues. Trimming left V 1 base short and J 0 bases short, with 9 bases between. CDR3 sequence (DNA): TGTGCCAGCAGCTTAGACGAGAGGATGAACACTGAAGCTTTCTTT. Protein: CASSLDERMNTEAFF.

This chain connects TRBV5-6 to TRBJ1-6, with D possibly TRBD1 on 6 matching bases. The length of the CDR3 is 17 residues. V was trimmed by 2 bases and J by 0 bases, leaving 12 bases between them. Germline CDR1 is SGHDT and CDR2 is YYEEEE. The CDR3 here is CASSLYRESSYNSPLHF. CDR3 in DNA: TGTGCCAGCAGCTTATACAGGGAGTCCTCCTATAATTCACCCCTCCACTTT.

The chain is built from TRBV3-1 (or the pseudogene TRBV3-2) and TRBJ1-5, with D possibly TRBD1 on 6 matching bases. Trimming pared 3 bases from V and 2 bases from J, leaving 11 bases between. CDR1 is LGHDT, CDR2 YNNKEL, per germline (reference sequence). The CDR3 is 15 residues long. The CDR3 coding sequence is TGTGCCAGCAGCCAGGGGAGGGGGGGCAATCAGCCCCAGCATTTT. Its protein is CASSQGRGGNQPQHF.

The rearrangement joins TRBV3-1 (or the pseudogene TRBV3-2) to TRBJ1-4; TRBD1 is a possible D gene (5 bases). The V end lost 4 bases, the J end lost 0 bases, and 9 bases lay between the germline ends. The CDR3 totals 15 residues. Germline-derived CDR1 and CDR2 are LGHDT and YNNKEL (reference sequence). The CDR3 reads CASSLVGPTNEKLFF. CDR3 nucleotides: TGTGCCAGCAGCCTCGTGGGGCCAACTAATGAAAAACTGTTTTTT.

The chain joins TRBV6-5 to TRBJ2-1; 7 bases map to TRBD2. From germline, CDR1 is MNHEY and CDR2 SVGAGI. This CDR3 is built from 15 residues. V trimming: 2 bases; J trimming: 6 bases; junction bases outside the gene matches: 7. The CDR3 loop reads CASSYLSGNLNEQFF. The CDR3 nucleotides read TGTGCCAGCAGTTACCTCAGCGGGAACCTCAATGAGCAGTTCTTC.

The V gene is TRBV9, the J gene TRBJ2-5, with D possibly TRBD1 on 5 matching bases. CDR3 length equals 15 residues. V was pared by 0 bases and J by 1 base, with 10 bases between. Germline V gene sequence: CDR1 SGDLS, CDR2 YYNGEE. CDR3 nucleotide sequence: TGTGCCAGCAGCGTAGGGTGGGGCGTCCAAGAGACCCAGTACTTC. Amino acids: CASSVGWGVQETQYF.

The rearrangement uses TRBV29-1 and TRBJ1-5; TRBD1 aligns across 9 bases. After removal of 6 bases from V and 1 base from J, the junction contained 7 bases not matched to a gene. The CDR3 length is 15 residues. Germline V CDR1 and CDR2: SQVTM, ANQGSEA. CDR3 bases: TGCAGCGTCTTAACAGGGGGCGGAAGCAATCAGCCCCAGCATTTT. This sequence encodes CSVLTGGGSNQPQHF.

The chain recombines TRBV6-5 with TRBJ2-5; TRBD2 matches at 8 bases. Germline CDR1 reads MNHEY; CDR2 reads SVGAGI. The CDR3 is made up of 15 amino acids. V dropped 5 bases and J dropped 1; count of bases not matched to a gene: 6. CDR3 nucleotide sequence: TGTGCCAGCAGTCTCATAGCGGGAAGCCAAGAGACCCAGTACTTC. This encodes CASSLIAGSQETQYF.

The V gene is TRBV18, the J gene TRBJ1-1, with D unresolved. V dropped 1 base and J dropped 7 bases, with 16 bases sitting between them. CDR3 length: 15 residues. Germline assignment: CDR1 KGHSH and CDR2 LQKENI. Here the CDR3 DNA reads TGTGCCAGCTCACCACTGAGGAACGAGCTCGGTGAAGCTTTCTTT. As protein: CASSPLRNELGEAFF.

The rearrangement links TRBV27 to TRBJ1-3; no reliable D call. Germline V gene lookup returns CDR1 MNHEY and CDR2 SMNVEV (reference sequence). This CDR3 has 14 residues. The V end was cut by 3 bases, the J end by 2 bases, with 8 bases between. The CDR3 loop reads CASSLLGAGNTIYF. In DNA, the CDR3 is TGTGCCAGCAGTTTGCTAGGCGCTGGAAACACCATATATTTT.